Described below is a single T cell receptor (beta chain) sequence and its context. Data came from immunoSEQ multiplex PCR; TCRdb stores just in-frame clones and leaves some out. Counted here are a few hundred thousand clones, around 85% occurring once; the ten biggest clones make up approximately 1.4%. Looked up from germline, CDR1 is LNHNV and CDR2 is YYDKDF (reference sequence). The CDR3 runs to 17 residues. Trimming removed 1 base at V and 5 bases at J, with 19 bases between. This sample was taken from a study of blood T cell repertoires in COVID-19. About the study: Acute-phase and convalescent COVID-19 samples originated in the United States, Italy and Spain. T cells, B-cell-depleted T cells, or PBMCs provided the cDNA or gDNA that served as material.

Participants were aged roughly 18 to 100 years from around 24 US areas. Cohort placement rested on clinical history that participants reported themselves. The sample taken for sequencing was PBMCs or T cells enriched from blood (not recorded which). V and J are TRBV15 and TRBJ2-3; tentatively, D is TRBD2 (6 bases). The receptor was derived from a middle-aged woman with acute COVID-19. The CDR3 protein is CATSRATPGTRGDTQYF. The CDR3 region has the DNA TGTGCCACCAGCAGAGCTACTCCCGGGACTCGAGGAGATACGCAGTATTTT.